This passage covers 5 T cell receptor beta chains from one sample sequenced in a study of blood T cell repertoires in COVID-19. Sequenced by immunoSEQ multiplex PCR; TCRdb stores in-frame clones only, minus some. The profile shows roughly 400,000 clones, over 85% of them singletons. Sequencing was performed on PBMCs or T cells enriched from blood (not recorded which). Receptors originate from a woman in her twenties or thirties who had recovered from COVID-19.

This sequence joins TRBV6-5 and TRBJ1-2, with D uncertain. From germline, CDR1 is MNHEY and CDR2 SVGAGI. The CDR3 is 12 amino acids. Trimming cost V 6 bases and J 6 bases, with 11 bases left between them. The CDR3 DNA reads TGTGCCAGCAGCCCCCTAAGCGATGGCTACACCTTC. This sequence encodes CASSPLSDGYTF.

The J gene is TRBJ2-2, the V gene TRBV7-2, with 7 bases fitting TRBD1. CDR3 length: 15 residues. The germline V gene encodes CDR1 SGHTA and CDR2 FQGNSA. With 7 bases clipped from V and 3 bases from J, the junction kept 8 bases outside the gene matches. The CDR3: CASTAGTADTGELFF. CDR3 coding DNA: TGTGCCAGCACGGCTGGGACAGCTGACACCGGGGAGCTGTTTTTT.

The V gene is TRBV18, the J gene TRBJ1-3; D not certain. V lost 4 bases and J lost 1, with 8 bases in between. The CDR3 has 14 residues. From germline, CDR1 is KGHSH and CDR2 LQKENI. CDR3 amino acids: CASSQTQSGNTIYF. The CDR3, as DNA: TGTGCCAGCTCACAGACACAGTCTGGAAACACCATATATTTT.

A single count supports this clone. CDR3 sequence: CASSWDRQNTEAFF. CDR3 sequence (DNA): TGTGCCAGCAGTTGGGACAGGCAGAACACTGAAGCTTTCTTT. This rearrangement joins TRBV2 to TRBJ1-1; 8 bases match TRBD1. The CDR3 sequence is 14 residues long. V was pared by 5 bases and J by 1 base, with 3 bases of the junction left unmatched. CDR1 SNHLY and CDR2 FYNNEI come from the germline V gene.

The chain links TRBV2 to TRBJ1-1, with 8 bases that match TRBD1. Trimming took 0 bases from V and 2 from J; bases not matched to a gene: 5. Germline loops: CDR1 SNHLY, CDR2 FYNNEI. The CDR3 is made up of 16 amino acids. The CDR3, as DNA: TGTGCCAGCAGTGAAGCTCCTACAGGGGGTAACACTGAAGCTTTCTTT. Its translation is CASSEAPTGGNTEAFF.